This T cell receptor (beta chain) is from a study of cytomegalovirus exposure and HLA in healthy donors. V lost 3 bases, J lost 1 base, and 14 bases stayed unmatched. Germline V gene sequence: CDR1 LNHDA, CDR2 SQIVND (reference sequence). The CDR3 covers 18 residues. A multiplex PCR was run with 60 Vbeta primers and 13 Jbeta primers. Sequenced by immunoSEQ multiplex PCR; TCRdb stores in-frame clones only, minus some. Of around 150,000 clones in the sample, approximately 80% are singletons; the top ten hold roughly 2.6%. The study, taken as a whole, reports: A missense DCLRE1C variant was associated with V- and J-gene trimming of TCR beta chains in a later analysis, and an independent cohort replicated the association. Certain sequence variants were highly shared and formed a cluster, and this cluster was likely a sequencing artifact. In a later analysis, parvovirus B19, influenza, CMV and Epstein-Barr virus appeared linked to several top co-occurrence clusters. Later findings reportedly placed an Asian-associated ancestry cluster below the approximately 670-donor mean for N-insertions.

Points on this clone: The antigen is undetermined.

The material sequenced was PBMCs. V usage is TRBV19 and J usage is TRBJ2-5; 7 bases are a match to TRBD2. The TCR sequence derives from a woman in her thirties or forties in good health and CMV-seropositive. CDR3 bases: TGTGCCAGTAGTATGCGTCGGGGGGTTCCGGGGATCCAAGAGACCCAGTACTTC. This encodes CASSMRRGVPGIQETQYF.